The 18 T cell receptor beta chains presented below share a single source sample, sequenced in a study of cytomegalovirus exposure and HLA in healthy donors. Amplification used 60 Vbeta primers and 13 Jbeta primers. Sequencing was performed with immunoSEQ multiplex PCR; in TCRdb, only in-frame clones are kept and a portion is missing. This sample has over 100,000 clones; around 76% occur once, and the top ten carry approximately 7%. Sample: PBMCs. The receptors here all came from a male donor in good health and CMV-seronegative.

The chain carries TRBV19 and TRBJ1-2; D remains unclear. The CDR3 is 12 amino acids. The germline CDR1 and CDR2 sequences are LNHDA and SQIVND (reference sequence). Trimming shortened V by 3 bases and J by 4 bases, and 6 bases separated the two germline ends. The DNA of the CDR3 is TGTGCCAGTAGTATTTGGAGCTATGGCTACACCTTC. Protein: CASSIWSYGYTF. The whole variable domain, filled in from reference TRBV19 and TRBJ1-2, reads DGGITQSPKYLFRKEGQNVTLSCEQNLNHDAMYWYRQDPGQGLRLIYYSQIVNDFQKGDIAEGYSVSREKKESFPLTVTSAQKNPTAFYLCASSIWSYGYTFGSGTRLTVV.

The chain carries TRBV19 and TRBJ1-5; 8 bases match TRBD1. In germline, CDR1 is LNHDA, CDR2 SQIVND (reference sequence). J lost 4 bases, V lost 7 bases, and 9 bases had no gene match. The CDR3 covers 15 residues. The CDR3: CASTDWQGANQPQHF. The CDR3 region has the DNA TGTGCCAGTACCGATTGGCAGGGGGCTAATCAGCCCCAGCATTTT. The full variable domain, with the rest looked up from reference TRBV19 and TRBJ1-5, is DGGITQSPKYLFRKEGQNVTLSCEQNLNHDAMYWYRQDPGQGLRLIYYSQIVNDFQKGDIAEGYSVSREKKESFPLTVTSAQKNPTAFYLCASTDWQGANQPQHFGDGTRLSIL.

CDR3 in amino acids: CASSPQAGAIYEQYF. CDR3 DNA sequence: TGTGCCAGCTCACCACAGGCGGGGGCGATCTACGAGCAGTACTTC. The gene calls are TRBV18 and TRBJ2-7; TRBD2 is a possible D gene (7 bases). This CDR3 contains 15 residues. Trimming shortened V by 1 base and J by 3 bases, and 13 bases separated the two germline ends. The germline CDR1 and CDR2 sequences are KGHSH and LQKENI.

The chain recombines TRBV7-8 with TRBJ2-5; a possible D gene is TRBD2 (5 bases). Germline CDR1 SGHVS, CDR2 FQNEAQ. Trimming pared 1 base from V and 11 bases from J, leaving 11 bases between. This CDR3 region has 12 residues. CDR3 DNA: TGTGCCAGCAGCTTAGGAGGGAGTGAGCAGTACTTC. Its protein product is CASSLGGSEQYF. The full variable domain, in which reference TRBV7-8 and TRBJ2-5 provide the parts outside the CDR3, is GAGVSQSPRYKVAKRGQDVALRCDPISGHVSLFWYQQALGQGPEFLTYFQNEAQLDKSGLPSDRFFAERPEGSVSTLKIQRTQQEDSAVYLCASSLGGSEQYFGPGTRLLVL.

The CDR3 DNA reads TGTGCCAGCTCACCGGACAGGGATTCACCCCTCCACTTT. Its protein is CASSPDRDSPLHF. The rearrangement joins TRBV18 to TRBJ1-6; 8 bases map to TRBD1. V lost 3 bases to trimming and J lost 8 bases; unmatched junction nucleotides: 0. In germline, CDR1 is KGHSH, CDR2 LQKENI. The CDR3 has 13 residues.

This clone was seen more than once but under ten times. The chain has TRBV7-9 and TRBJ2-7; D is perhaps TRBD1 (6 bases). The germline V and J ends were trimmed by 5 bases and 0 bases, with 14 bases remaining between them. Looked up from germline, CDR1 is SEHNR and CDR2 is FQNEAQ (reference sequence). This CDR3 region has 15 residues. The CDR3 nucleotides are TGTGCCAGCAGCCCTGGGGACACCTCCTCCTACGAGCAGTACTTC. Encoded protein: CASSPGDTSSYEQYF.

The count of this clone is one. The CDR3 nucleotides read TGTGCCAGCAGTCCAAGATCGACTCTAGAATACAATGAGCAGTTCTTC. It translates to CASSPRSTLEYNEQFF. The chain recombines TRBV28 with TRBJ2-1, with D unresolved. With 5 bases removed from V and 4 bases from J, the gap between germline ends came to 18 bases. The CDR3 is 16 amino acids. The germline CDR1 and CDR2 sequences are MDHEN and SYDVKM.

V usage is TRBV5-6 and J usage is TRBJ2-5; no reliable D call. The CDR3 consists of 13 residues. Per the germline V gene, CDR1 is SGHDT and CDR2 is YYEEEE. The V end was cut by 1 base, the J end by 8 bases, with 12 bases between. The CDR3 sequence is CASSLQGAGTQYF. Here the CDR3 DNA reads TGTGCCAGCAGCTTGCAAGGCGCAGGTACCCAGTACTTC.

The CDR3 DNA is TGCGCCAGCAGCTTGGGGCAGAGCACAGATACGCAGTATTTT. It is translated as CASSLGQSTDTQYF. The J gene is TRBJ2-3, the V gene TRBV5-1; no definite D call. The CDR3 length is 14 residues. V lost 0 bases and J 0 bases, leaving 5 bases between the germline ends. Germline V gene sequence: CDR1 SGHRS, CDR2 YFSETQ.

The chain uses TRBV2 and TRBJ2-7; the D gene is possibly TRBD1 (5 bases). CDR3 length equals 12 residues. Between the trimmed V and J ends, which lost 7 bases and 5 bases, there was a span of 12 bases. The germline gives CDR1 SNHLY, CDR2 FYNNEI. The CDR3 region is CASKGRANEQYF. The CDR3 DNA sequence: TGTGCCAGCAAGGGCAGGGCCAACGAGCAGTACTTC.

The V call is TRBV15, the J call TRBJ1-5, with 10 bases fitting TRBD1. CDR1 is LNHNV, CDR2 YYDKDF, per germline (reference sequence). The CDR3 covers 15 residues. V dropped 0 bases and J dropped 5; count of bases not matched to a gene: 1. As DNA, the CDR3 is TGTGCCACCAGCAGAGATGGACAGGGGGATCAGCCCCAGCATTTT. It specifies CATSRDGQGDQPQHF.

This chain uses TRBV7-9 with TRBJ2-7; TRBD1 matches 7 bases. J lost 5 bases, V lost 5 bases, and 6 bases had no gene match. This CDR3 contains 13 residues. Germline assignment: CDR1 SEHNR and CDR2 FQNEAQ (reference sequence). CDR3 sequence reads: CASSQGQKNEQYF. The CDR3 DNA sequence: TGTGCCAGCAGCCAGGGACAGAAGAACGAGCAGTACTTC. The full variable domain, completed using reference TRBV7-9 and TRBJ2-7, is DTGVSQNPRHKITKRGQNVTFRCDPISEHNRLYWYRQTLGQGPEFLTYFQNEAQLEKSRLLSDRFSAERPKGSFSTLEIQRTEQGDSAMYLCASSQGQKNEQYFGPGTRLTVT.

This clone appeared a single time. The V call is TRBV7-8, the J call TRBJ1-1; 8 nucleotides agree with TRBD1. This CDR3 contains 14 residues. The germline V gene encodes CDR1 SGHVS and CDR2 FQNEAQ. J was trimmed by 4 bases and V by 4 bases; bases with no gene match: 5. CDR3 region: CASSSWDRPTEAFF. The CDR3 nucleotides read TGTGCCAGCAGCTCGTGGGACAGGCCCACTGAAGCTTTCTTT.

The V and J genes are TRBV6-1 and TRBJ1-4, with a tentative D call TRBD1 (5 bases). Germline loops: CDR1 MNHNS, CDR2 SASEGT. V lost 3 bases and J 8 bases, leaving 13 bases between the germline ends. The length of the CDR3 is 14 residues. CDR3 nucleotide sequence: TGTGCCAGCAGTGACGGAGGGACCGGGGAAAAACTGTTTTTT. Translating it yields CASSDGGTGEKLFF.

The chain couples TRBV19 to TRBJ1-2; D remains unclear. Germline V gene data show CDR1 as LNHDA and CDR2 as SQIVND (reference sequence). V lost 4 bases and J lost 7, with 13 bases in between. The CDR3 consists of 13 residues. CDR3: CASSTPPRTGYTF. Written as DNA, the CDR3 is TGTGCCAGTAGTACCCCCCCGAGAACTGGCTACACCTTC.

V is TRBV27 and J is TRBJ2-1, with 7 positions matching TRBD1. J was trimmed by 8 bases and V by 5 bases; bases with no gene match: 21. This CDR3 has 18 amino acids. Germline V gene lookup returns CDR1 MNHEY and CDR2 SMNVEV (reference sequence). Here the CDR3 reads CASSGIIRDRKSSDEQFF. In nucleotides, the CDR3 is TGTGCCAGCAGTGGGATAATCCGGGACAGAAAAAGTAGCGATGAGCAGTTCTTC.

The genes are TRBV6-5 and TRBJ1-1, with D maybe TRBD1 (5 bases). In germline, CDR1 is MNHEY, CDR2 SVGAGI. CDR3 length: 15 residues. Deletions cut 7 bases from V and 2 bases from J, with 17 bases between. The CDR3, as DNA: TGTGCCAGCACGGTTTCGGCAGGGTCCAACACTGAAGCTTTCTTT. Its protein product is CASTVSAGSNTEAFF.

The V call is TRBV29-1, the J call TRBJ1-2; 8 bases line up with TRBD1. After removal of 2 bases from V and 7 bases from J, the junction contained 6 bases not matched to a gene. The CDR3 extends over 13 amino acids. The germline V gene has CDR1 SQVTM and CDR2 ANQGSEA. The CDR3 DNA is TGCAGCGTTGAACATCCGACAGGGGCTGGCTACACCTTC. It codes for CSVEHPTGAGYTF.